These 9 T cell receptor beta chains originate from one sample sequenced in a study of OX40 agonist ivuxolimab in advanced cancers. The repertoire was sequenced with immunoSEQ multiplex PCR; TCRdb's copy has only in-frame clones and lacks some. The table shows roughly 50,000 clones, with 85% to 90% occurring only once. The sample in question was CD4+ or CD8+ T cells sorted from blood, obtained in a trial of the OX40 agonist ivuxolimab. The receptors here all came from an adult with an advanced solid tumor such as melanoma, head and neck, liver or kidney cancer.

This chain joins TRBV11-2 and TRBJ2-2; TRBD1 matches 9 bases. This CDR3 has 14 residues. CDR1 is SGHAT, CDR2 FQNNGV, per germline. The J segment lost 7 bases and the V segment lost 5 bases, leaving 5 bases of the junction unmatched. The CDR3 DNA reads TGTGCCAGCAGCCCACAGGGGGCGGGCGGGGAGCTGTTTTTT. Its protein is CASSPQGAGGELFF.

This clone is a singleton in its sample. The V gene is TRBV6-6, the J gene TRBJ1-5; no clear D. Trimming took 6 bases from V and 7 from J, leaving 7 bases between them. Germline CDR1 reads MNHNY; CDR2 reads SVGAGI (reference sequence). This CDR3 is built from 11 residues. This CDR3 reads CASRMGQPQHF. CDR3 DNA: TGTGCCAGCAGAATGGGGCAGCCCCAGCATTTT.

This clone turned up a few times. The V gene is TRBV9, the J gene TRBJ2-2, with TRBD2 identical over 9 bases. The V gene end was trimmed by 4 bases and the J gene end by 1 base; junction bases not matched to a gene: 5. Germline-derived CDR1 and CDR2 are SGDLS and YYNGEE. The CDR3 length is 16 residues. DNA of the CDR3: TGTGCCAGCAGCCCACGACTAGCGGTGAACACCGGGGAGCTGTTTTTT. The encoded protein is CASSPRLAVNTGELFF.

The V gene is TRBV5-8, the J gene TRBJ2-3; TRBD2 is a possible D gene (5 bases). Germline V gene data show CDR1 as SGHTS and CDR2 as YDEGEE. The CDR3 loop spans 15 amino acids. The ends were cut back, 4 bases at V and 0 bases at J, with 12 bases in the middle. The CDR3: CASSEGLSSTDTQYF. The CDR3 DNA sequence: TGTGCCAGCAGCGAAGGACTTTCTAGCACAGATACGCAGTATTTT.

The chain uses TRBV5-1 and TRBJ1-2; tentative D call: TRBD1 (5 bases). Trimming removed 1 base from V and 4 bases from J, with 11 bases in between. The CDR3 has 14 residues. CDR1 SGHRS and CDR2 YFSETQ come from the germline V gene. The CDR3 region has the DNA TGCGCCAGCAGCTTGACAGGCTCCGCCTATGGCTACACCTTC. The encoded protein is CASSLTGSAYGYTF.

This chain connects TRBV6-5 to TRBJ1-5; a possible D gene is TRBD1 (5 bases). Trimming took 5 bases from V and 0 from J, leaving 11 bases between them. Germline V gene lookup returns CDR1 MNHEY and CDR2 SVGAGI. The CDR3 contains 15 residues. CDR3 DNA: TGTGCCAGCAGTCCGGACATGTATAGCAATCAGCCCCAGCATTTT. This translates into CASSPDMYSNQPQHF.

This chain uses TRBV30 with TRBJ1-4, with D possibly being TRBD1 (6 bases). Per the germline V gene, CDR1 is GTSNPN and CDR2 is SVGIG (reference sequence). Trimming left V 5 bases short and J 6 bases short, with 16 bases between. The length of the CDR3 is 14 residues. This chain's CDR3 is CAWSPGTLDEKLFF. The CDR3 bases are TGTGCCTGGTCCCCCGGGACACTCGATGAAAAACTGTTTTTT.

V is TRBV29-1 and J is TRBJ1-3, with D hard to call. There are 13 residues in the CDR3. Germline CDR1 is SQVTM and CDR2 is ANQGSEA. V lost 4 bases and J 0 bases, leaving 7 bases between the germline ends. The CDR3 protein is CSVVKDSGNTIYF. The CDR3 DNA sequence: TGCAGCGTTGTTAAAGACTCTGGAAACACCATATATTTT.

This sequence joins TRBV7-2 and TRBJ2-1, with 7 bases matching TRBD1. The CDR3 has 15 amino acids. After removal of 4 bases from V and 0 bases from J, the junction contained 3 bases not matched to a gene. Germline V gives CDR1 SGHTA, CDR2 FQGNSA. DNA for the CDR3: TGTGCCAGCAGCTCCTCAGGGGGCTCCTACAATGAGCAGTTCTTC. Translation: CASSSSGGSYNEQFF.